These 30 T cell receptor beta chains were sequenced from one sample in a study of Graves' ophthalmopathy and Graves' hyperthyroidism. RNA transcripts were the source from which TCR beta CDR3 regions were amplified. The workflow started with a first-round RT-PCR run with HTBI primers and then moved on to a second-round multiplex PCR. TCRdb analysed the multiplex PCR reads with MiXCR anew, one entry per CDR3 protein. The sample has some 370,000 distinct CDR3 sequences, about 18% seen once; the top ten hold 2% to 2.5%. Material: peripheral blood. The source is an adult woman with stable Graves' hyperthyroidism.

In its sample, this clonotype was seen a few times. A much larger clone sits a single nucleotide away, making a read error possible. The rearrangement joins TRBV6-1 to TRBJ2-5; TRBD2 aligns across 7 bases. The CDR3 consists of 11 residues. Germline V gene data show CDR1 as MNHNS and CDR2 as SASEGT. This chain's CDR3 is CASGEGETKYF. CDR3 nucleotide sequence: TGTGCCAGCGGGGAGGGAGAGACCAAGTACTTC.

This clonotype showed up many times. The V gene is TRBV27, the J gene TRBJ2-7; D is tentatively TRBD1 or TRBD2 (5 bases each). CDR3 size: 14 residues. V lost 6 bases to trimming and J lost 0 bases, with 12 bases between them. CDR1 is MNHEY and CDR2 is SMNVEV in the germline V gene (reference sequence). The CDR3 reads CASRGERSSYEQYF. The CDR3, as DNA: TGTGCCAGCAGGGGGGAGCGGAGCTCCTACGAGCAGTACTTC.

This clonotype was seen many times. The chain uses TRBV14 and TRBJ2-7, with D possibly matching TRBD2 (5 bases). The CDR3 covers 13 residues. V shed 5 bases and J shed 3 bases, with 11 bases lying between them. Looked up from germline, CDR1 is SGHDN and CDR2 is FVKESK. DNA of the CDR3: TGTGCCAGCAGCAAGACTACCTACTACGAGCAGTACTTC. This encodes CASSKTTYYEQYF. The variable domain in full, with the rest retrieved from reference TRBV14 and TRBJ2-7, is EAGVTQFPSHSVIEKGQTVTLRCDPISGHDNLYWYRRVMGKEIKFLLHFVKESKQDESGMPNNRFLAERTGGTYSTLKVQPAELEDSGVYFCASSKTTYYEQYFGPGTRLTVT.

This clonotype was detected ten times or more. The rearrangement uses TRBV27 and TRBJ2-7; 10 nucleotides match TRBD2. The CDR3 is 14 residues long. From germline, CDR1 is MNHEY and CDR2 SMNVEV (reference sequence). Trimming cost V 7 bases and J 7 bases; bases outside gene matches: 10. CDR3 loop: CASKESGRVSEQYF. The CDR3 coding sequence is TGTGCCAGCAAAGAAAGCGGGAGGGTCTCGGAGCAGTACTTC.

This clonotype was detected ten times or more. The V and J genes are TRBV7-2 and TRBJ1-5, with unresolved D. CDR1 SGHTA and CDR2 FQGNSA come from the germline V gene. With 2 bases removed from V and 0 bases from J, the gap between germline ends came to 5 bases. The CDR3 totals 14 residues. The CDR3 nucleotides are TGTGCCAGCAGCTTAAGGTATAGCAATCAGCCCCAGCATTTT. Encoded protein: CASSLRYSNQPQHF.

This clonotype came up many times. The chain uses TRBV12-3 or TRBV12-4 and TRBJ1-5, with a possible D match to TRBD1 (5 bases). The CDR3 covers 14 residues. The V end was cut by 6 bases, the J end by 4 bases, with 13 bases between. CDR3: CASSARGENQPQHF. The CDR3 DNA reads as TGTGCCAGCAGCGCCAGAGGGGAAAATCAGCCCCAGCATTTT.

The chain joins TRBV19 to TRBJ1-1; D is undetermined. V was cut by 3 bases and J by 2 bases, with 7 bases left in between. The germline CDR1 and CDR2 sequences are LNHDA and SQIVND (reference sequence). This CDR3 spans 13 amino acids. CDR3 sequence reads: CASSIYRNTEAFF. DNA for the CDR3: TGTGCCAGTAGTATTTACAGAAACACTGAAGCTTTCTTT.

This clonotype was seen at least ten times. The chain employs TRBV10-3 and TRBJ2-7, with TRBD2 identical over 8 bases. V was pared by 1 base and J by 5 bases, with 4 bases of the junction left unmatched. Per the germline V gene, CDR1 is ENHRY and CDR2 is SYGVKD. The length of the CDR3 is 14 residues. This chain's CDR3 is CAISEFVAGNEQYF. The CDR3 DNA sequence: TGTGCCATCAGTGAGTTCGTAGCGGGAAACGAGCAGTACTTC.

This clonotype showed up many times. The DNA for the CDR3 is TGCAGTGCTTGGGTCCCGGGGGCCCAAGAGACCCAGTACTTC. It translates to CSAWVPGAQETQYF. The chain combines TRBV20-1 with TRBJ2-5; the D gene could be TRBD1 or TRBD2 (6 bases each). Trimming shortened V by 5 bases and J by 1 base, and 14 bases separated the two germline ends. The CDR3 length is 14 residues. Germline CDR1 reads DFQATT; CDR2 reads SNEGSKA (reference sequence).

This clonotype was picked up many times. The chain is built from TRBV24-1 and TRBJ2-6; D uncertain. The V end was cut by 3 bases, the J end by 4 bases, with 3 bases between. CDR1 is KGHDR and CDR2 is SFDVKD in the germline V gene. CDR3 length equals 13 residues. CDR3 sequence (DNA): TGTGCCACCAGTGATACCGGGGCCAACGTCCTGACTTTC. Its translation is CATSDTGANVLTF.

CDR3 DNA: TGTGCCAGCAGCTTAGACTCGGGCAATCAGCCCCAGCATTTT. Encoded protein: CASSLDSGNQPQHF. The V call is TRBV7-2, the J call TRBJ1-5, with D unclear. There are 14 residues in the CDR3. CDR1 and CDR2 (germline): SGHTA, FQGNSA. V lost 1 base, J lost 2 bases, and 6 bases lay in between. Variable domain in full (rest from reference TRBV7-2 and TRBJ1-5): GAGVSQSPSNKVTEKGKDVELRCDPISGHTALYWYRQSLGQGLEFLIYFQGNSAPDKSGLPSDRFSAERTGGSVSTLTIQRTQQEDSAVYLCASSLDSGNQPQHFGDGTRLSIL.

Turning to this clonotype: This is likely a read error, given that the CDR3 carries no conserved phenylalanine or tryptophan at its end. The DNA is left out, because the CDR3 cannot be placed on it with certainty; the CDR3 is given as TCRdb lists it. The chain combines TRBV28 with TRBJ1-5; the D call of TRBD1 is as the table states it, not checked on the DNA. The CDR3 has 16 residues if both end residues are counted. Germline CDR1 MDHEN, CDR2 SYDVKM. The CDR3 is CASCNPRDYSNQPQQL.

This clonotype was recorded many times. The rearrangement joins TRBV27 to TRBJ1-3; possible D gene TRBD1, 5 bases. V was clipped by 6 bases and J by 2 bases, with 8 bases between them. The CDR3 has 13 amino acids. Looked up from germline, CDR1 is MNHEY and CDR2 is SMNVEV (reference sequence). The CDR3 here is CASRGPPGNTIYF. The CDR3, as DNA: TGTGCCAGCAGGGGACCTCCTGGAAACACCATATATTTT.

This clonotype was recorded at least ten times. CDR3 amino acids: CASSLLGGVNTGELFF. DNA for the CDR3: TGTGCCAGCAGCCTACTCGGCGGGGTAAACACCGGGGAGCTGTTTTTT. The V and J genes are TRBV7-2 and TRBJ2-2, with TRBD2 as a possible D gene (6 bases). V was trimmed by 5 bases and J by 2 bases, leaving 15 bases between them. Germline V CDR1 and CDR2: SGHTA, FQGNSA. The CDR3 has 16 amino acids.

This clonotype has a count of ten or more. This chain links TRBV18 with TRBJ2-5, with 8 bases lining up with TRBD2. CDR1 and CDR2 (germline): KGHSH, LQKENI. V was clipped by 0 bases and J by 4 bases; unmatched bases: 4. The CDR3 has 15 residues. In DNA form, the CDR3 reads TGTGCCAGCTCACCACCGACTAGCGTGCGAGAGACCCAGTACTTC. This sequence encodes CASSPPTSVRETQYF.

This clonotype was counted ten times or more. This rearrangement joins TRBV9 to TRBJ1-2; the D gene is possibly TRBD1 (5 bases). This CDR3 region has 14 residues. With 0 bases removed from V and 5 bases from J, the gap between germline ends came to 11 bases. Germline V gene sequence: CDR1 SGDLS, CDR2 YYNGEE. The CDR3 DNA follows: TGTGCCAGCAGCGTAGATGCAGGGAGGTATGGCTACACCTTC. It is translated as CASSVDAGRYGYTF.

This clonotype turned up a few times. CDR3 in DNA: TGTGCCAGCAGCCATAACCCGGGACAGGGCTACGAGCAGTACTTC. This gives the protein CASSHNPGQGYEQYF. This chain connects TRBV5-5 to TRBJ2-7; 9 bases line up with TRBD1. Trimming at V came to 4 bases and at J to 3 bases, leaving 8 bases not matched to a gene. The CDR3 length is 15 residues. Germline V lookup: CDR1 SGHKS, CDR2 YYEKEE (reference sequence).

Only a few counts were recorded for this clonotype. The chain joins TRBV13 to TRBJ1-1; TRBD1 agrees at 8 bases. This CDR3 has 14 residues. With 5 bases clipped from V and 7 bases from J, the junction kept 9 bases outside the gene matches. The germline V gene encodes CDR1 PRHDT and CDR2 FYEKMQ (reference sequence). The CDR3 sequence: CASSTRDRSIEAFF. The CDR3 DNA sequence: TGTGCCAGCAGCACCCGGGACAGGAGCATTGAAGCTTTCTTT.

The chain is built from TRBV13 and TRBJ2-4, with 10 bases matching TRBD2. Germline V gene lookup returns CDR1 PRHDT and CDR2 FYEKMQ (reference sequence). This CDR3 contains 15 residues. With 4 bases clipped from V and 7 bases from J, the junction kept 7 bases outside the gene matches. DNA of the CDR3: TGTGCCAGCAGCTCTAGCGGGAGTGGCAATAACATTCAGTACTTC. Protein: CASSSSGSGNNIQYF.

V is TRBV5-6 and J is TRBJ1-2; D is possibly TRBD1 (6 bases). The CDR3 is 15 amino acids. Germline loops: CDR1 SGHDT, CDR2 YYEEEE. V was shortened by 4 bases and J by 3 bases, with 16 bases between the two germline ends. The CDR3 DNA follows: TGTGCCAGCAGCCCGAGGAGGGGGAACCACTATGGCTACACCTTC. As protein: CASSPRRGNHYGYTF.

This clonotype was detected ten times or more. The chain carries TRBV15 and TRBJ2-7; 10 positions match TRBD1. CDR1 is LNHNV, CDR2 YYDKDF, per germline (reference sequence). The CDR3 covers 13 residues. With 5 bases clipped from V and 6 bases from J, the junction kept 4 bases outside the gene matches. CDR3 sequence (DNA): TGTGCCACCAGCCCCCGACAGGGGGCCGAGCAGTACTTC. Translated: CATSPRQGAEQYF.

This clonotype was detected only a few times. The chain joins TRBV14 to TRBJ2-2; 9 bases are a match to TRBD1. Germline V gene sequence: CDR1 SGHDN, CDR2 FVKESK. The CDR3 spans 20 residues. The junction had 16 bases not matched to a gene; V was cut back by 4 bases and J by 1 base. As DNA, the CDR3 is TGTGCCAGCAGCCCCCGCTGGGGGACAGGGATTCCCTGGAACACCGGGGAGCTGTTTTTT. Translation: CASSPRWGTGIPWNTGELFF.

This clonotype occurred a few times. This chain connects TRBV5-1 to TRBJ2-7; a weak D match, TRBD2 (6 bases). Trimming left V 7 bases short and J 0 bases short, with 14 bases between. Germline V gives CDR1 SGHRS, CDR2 YFSETQ. The CDR3 is 14 amino acids. CDR3 protein: CASRPSASSYEQYF. Here the CDR3 DNA reads TGCGCCAGCCGTCCTAGCGCCTCCTCCTACGAGCAGTACTTC.

This clonotype has ten or more counts. J is TRBJ1-1 and V is TRBV27; no clear D. Germline V lookup: CDR1 MNHEY, CDR2 SMNVEV (reference sequence). The CDR3 covers 14 residues. The V gene lost 0 bases and the J gene lost 1 base, with 6 bases spanning the gap. The DNA for the CDR3 is TGTGCCAGCAGTTTATCCGGGAGGAACACTGAAGCTTTCTTT. It is translated as CASSLSGRNTEAFF.

The rearrangement links TRBV12-5 to TRBJ1-5; D not resolved. Trimming took 0 bases from V and 4 from J, leaving 7 bases between them. CDR1 is LGHNT and CDR2 is FRNRAP in the germline V gene. The CDR3 contains 14 residues. The CDR3 sequence is CASGLVRKNQPQHF. The CDR3 coding sequence is TGTGCTAGTGGTTTGGTACGGAAGAATCAGCCCCAGCATTTT.

This clonotype appeared a few times. This may come from a read error, since a much larger clone is one base off. Written as DNA, the CDR3 is TGTGCCTGGTACCCACCGCGTAGGGCCAACGTCCTGACTTTC. As protein: CAWYPPRRANVLTF. The V gene is TRBV30, the J gene TRBJ2-6; D call uncertain. Germline assignment: CDR1 GTSNPN and CDR2 SVGIG (reference sequence). Deletions cut 5 bases from V and 5 bases from J, with 13 bases between. The CDR3 loop spans 14 amino acids.

This clonotype came up many times. CDR3 sequence: CASSFIEDQPQHF. CDR3 DNA: TGTGCCAGCAGTTTCATTGAGGATCAGCCCCAGCATTTT. The chain uses TRBV6-5 and TRBJ1-5, with D uncertain. Trimming removed 4 bases from V and 5 bases from J, with 9 bases in between. CDR1 and CDR2 from the germline V gene are MNHEY and SVGAGI. The CDR3 length is 13 residues.

About this clonotype itself: This may be a read error: a much more frequent sequence differs by one nucleotide. The chain combines TRBV7-2 with TRBJ2-5; TRBD1 agrees at 7 bases. Germline V gene lookup returns CDR1 SGHTA and CDR2 FQGNSA. CDR3 length: 14 residues. In DNA form, the CDR3 reads TGTGCCAGCAGCTTAAACAGGGGAAGAGAGACCAAGTACTTC. Translating gives CASSLNRGRETKYF.

Ten or more counts support this clonotype. The J gene is TRBJ1-1, the V gene TRBV25-1, with unresolved D. The CDR3 length is 13 residues. V dropped 1 base and J dropped 5 bases, with 8 bases sitting between them. In germline, CDR1 is MGHDK, CDR2 SYGVNS. The CDR3 protein is CASSESGETEAFF. The CDR3 DNA reads as TGTGCCAGCAGTGAATCAGGAGAGACTGAAGCTTTCTTT.

This clonotype was seen more than once but under ten times. The V call is TRBV6-2 or TRBV6-3, the J call TRBJ2-5, with TRBD1 as a possible D gene (6 bases). Trimming took 6 bases from V and 5 from J, leaving 10 bases between them. The CDR3 length is 12 residues. Germline values: CDR1 MNHEY, CDR2 SVGEGT. In DNA form, the CDR3 reads TGTGCCAGCAGCTCCAGGGGTGAGACCCAGTACTTC. Protein sequence: CASSSRGETQYF.